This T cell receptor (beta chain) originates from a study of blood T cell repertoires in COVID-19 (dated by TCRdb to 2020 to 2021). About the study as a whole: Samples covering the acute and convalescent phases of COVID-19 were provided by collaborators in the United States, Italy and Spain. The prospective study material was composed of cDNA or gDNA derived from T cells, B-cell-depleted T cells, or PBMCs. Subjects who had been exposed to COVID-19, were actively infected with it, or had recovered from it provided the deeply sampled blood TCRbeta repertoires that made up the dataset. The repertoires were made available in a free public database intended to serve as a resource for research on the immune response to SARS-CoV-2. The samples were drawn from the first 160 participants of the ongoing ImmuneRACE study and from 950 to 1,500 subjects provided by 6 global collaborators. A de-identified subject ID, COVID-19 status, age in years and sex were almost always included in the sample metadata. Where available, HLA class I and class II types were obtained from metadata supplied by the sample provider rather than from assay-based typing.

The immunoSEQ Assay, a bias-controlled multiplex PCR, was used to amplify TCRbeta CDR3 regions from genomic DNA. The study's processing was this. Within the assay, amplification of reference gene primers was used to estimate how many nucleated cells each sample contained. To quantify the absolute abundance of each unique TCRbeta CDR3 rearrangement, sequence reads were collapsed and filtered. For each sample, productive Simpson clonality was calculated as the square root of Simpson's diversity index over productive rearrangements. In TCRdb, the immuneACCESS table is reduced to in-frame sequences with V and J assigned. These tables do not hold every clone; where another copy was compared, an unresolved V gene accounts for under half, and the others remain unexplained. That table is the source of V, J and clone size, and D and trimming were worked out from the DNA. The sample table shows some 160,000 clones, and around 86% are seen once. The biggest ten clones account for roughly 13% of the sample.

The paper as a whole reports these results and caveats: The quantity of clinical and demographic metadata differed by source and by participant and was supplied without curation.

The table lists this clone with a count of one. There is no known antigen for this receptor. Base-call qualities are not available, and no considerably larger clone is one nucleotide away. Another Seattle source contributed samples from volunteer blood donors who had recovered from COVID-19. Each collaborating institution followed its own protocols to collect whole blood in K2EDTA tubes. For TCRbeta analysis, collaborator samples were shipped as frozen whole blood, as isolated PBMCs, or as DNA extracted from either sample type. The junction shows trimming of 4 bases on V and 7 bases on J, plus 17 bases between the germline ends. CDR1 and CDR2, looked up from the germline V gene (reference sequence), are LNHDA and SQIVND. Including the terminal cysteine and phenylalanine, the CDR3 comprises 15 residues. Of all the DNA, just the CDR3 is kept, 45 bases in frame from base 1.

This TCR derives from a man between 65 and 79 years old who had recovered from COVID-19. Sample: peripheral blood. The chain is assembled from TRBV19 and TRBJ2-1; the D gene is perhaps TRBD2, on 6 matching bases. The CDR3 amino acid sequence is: CASSSLVGGGNEQFF. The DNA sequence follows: TGTGCCAGTAGTAGCCTAGTGGGAGGTGGGAATGAGCAGTTCTTC.